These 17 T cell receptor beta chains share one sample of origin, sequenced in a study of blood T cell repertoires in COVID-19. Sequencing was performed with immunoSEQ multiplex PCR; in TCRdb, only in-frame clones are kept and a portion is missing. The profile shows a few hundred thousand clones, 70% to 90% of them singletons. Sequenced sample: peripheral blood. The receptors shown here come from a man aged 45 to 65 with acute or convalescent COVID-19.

This chain's CDR3 is CASSITGQGTNEQFF. DNA for the CDR3: TGTGCCAGCAGCATAACGGGACAGGGCACCAATGAGCAGTTCTTC. The V and J genes are TRBV3-1 (or the pseudogene TRBV3-2) and TRBJ2-1; 9 bases match TRBD1. After removal of 5 bases from V and 6 bases from J, the junction contained 8 bases not matched to a gene. Germline CDR1 is LGHDT and CDR2 is YNNKEL (reference sequence). The CDR3 loop spans 15 amino acids.

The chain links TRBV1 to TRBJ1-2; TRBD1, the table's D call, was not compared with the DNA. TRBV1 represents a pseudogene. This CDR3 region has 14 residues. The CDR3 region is CTSSNSLRGCGYTF. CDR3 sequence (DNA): TGCACCAGCAGCAACTCTCTCAGGGGCTGTGGCTACACCTTC.

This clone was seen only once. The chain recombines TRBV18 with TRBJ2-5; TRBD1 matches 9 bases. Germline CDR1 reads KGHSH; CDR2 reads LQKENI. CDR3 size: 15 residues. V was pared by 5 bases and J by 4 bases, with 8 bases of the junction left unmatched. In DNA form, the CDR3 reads TGTGCCAGCTCAGCTAGGACAGGGGTCGGAGAGACCCAGTACTTC. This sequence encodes CASSARTGVGETQYF.

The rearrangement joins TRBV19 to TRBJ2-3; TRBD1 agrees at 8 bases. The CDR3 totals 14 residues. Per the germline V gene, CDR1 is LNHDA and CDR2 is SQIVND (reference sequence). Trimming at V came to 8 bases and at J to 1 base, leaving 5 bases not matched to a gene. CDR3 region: CASSSDRGTDTQYF. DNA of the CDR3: TGTGCCAGTTCTTCGGACAGGGGCACAGATACGCAGTATTTT.

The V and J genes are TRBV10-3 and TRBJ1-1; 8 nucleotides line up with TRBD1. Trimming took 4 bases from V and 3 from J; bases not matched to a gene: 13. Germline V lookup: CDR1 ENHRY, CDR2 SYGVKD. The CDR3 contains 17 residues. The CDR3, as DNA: TGTGCCATCAGTGGTTCGACAGGGGCCCGATCGGACACTGAAGCTTTCTTT. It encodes CAISGSTGARSDTEAFF.

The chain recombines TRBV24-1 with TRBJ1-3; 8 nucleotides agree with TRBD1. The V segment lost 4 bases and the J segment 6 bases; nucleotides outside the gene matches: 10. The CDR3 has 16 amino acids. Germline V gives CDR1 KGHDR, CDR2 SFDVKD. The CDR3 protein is CATSDRGQVWVNTIYF. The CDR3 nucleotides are TGTGCCACCAGTGACCGGGGACAGGTATGGGTAAACACCATATATTTT.

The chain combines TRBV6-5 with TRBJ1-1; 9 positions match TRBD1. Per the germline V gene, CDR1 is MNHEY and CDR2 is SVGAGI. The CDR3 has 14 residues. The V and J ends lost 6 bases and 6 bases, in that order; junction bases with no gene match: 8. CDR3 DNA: TGTGCCAGCAGCCCGGACAGGGGCCTCGCTGAAGCTTTCTTT. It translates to CASSPDRGLAEAFF.

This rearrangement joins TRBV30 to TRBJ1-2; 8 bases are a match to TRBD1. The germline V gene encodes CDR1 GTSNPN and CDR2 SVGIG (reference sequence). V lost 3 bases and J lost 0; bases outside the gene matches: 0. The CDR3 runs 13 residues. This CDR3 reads CAWRDRANYGYTF. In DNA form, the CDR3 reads TGTGCCTGGAGGGACAGGGCTAACTATGGCTACACCTTC.

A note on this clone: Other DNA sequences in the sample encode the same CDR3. The CDR3 is CASSPRQGDTEAFF. CDR3 coding DNA: TGTGCCAGCAGCCCCAGACAGGGGGACACTGAAGCTTTCTTT. The chain carries TRBV3-1 (or the pseudogene TRBV3-2) and TRBJ1-1; 9 nucleotides match TRBD1. Germline V CDR1 and CDR2: LGHDT, YNNKEL (reference sequence). The CDR3 contains 14 residues. Trimming at V came to 4 bases and at J to 3 bases, leaving 3 bases not matched to a gene.

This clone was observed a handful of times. As DNA, the CDR3 is TGTGCCAGCAGCCGAGAGCTCCAAGAGACCCAGTACTTC. It yields the protein CASSRELQETQYF. The V gene is TRBV7-2, the J gene TRBJ2-5; D uncertain. V gave up 5 bases and J gave up 1 base, with 8 bases separating them. CDR3 length: 13 amino acids. Germline V CDR1 and CDR2: SGHTA, FQGNSA. Using reference TRBV7-2 and TRBJ2-5 for the parts outside the CDR3, the full variable domain is GAGVSQSPSNKVTEKGKDVELRCDPISGHTALYWYRQSLGQGLEFLIYFQGNSAPDKSGLPSDRFSAERTGGSVSTLTIQRTQQEDSAVYLCASSRELQETQYFGPGTRLLVL.

The CDR3 loop is CASSKGQGNEQFF. The CDR3 DNA reads TGTGCCAGCAGTAAAGGACAGGGGAATGAGCAGTTCTTC. This rearrangement joins TRBV12-3 or TRBV12-4 to TRBJ2-1; 9 bases match TRBD1. V lost 5 bases, J lost 7 bases, and 3 bases stayed unmatched. The CDR3 totals 13 residues.

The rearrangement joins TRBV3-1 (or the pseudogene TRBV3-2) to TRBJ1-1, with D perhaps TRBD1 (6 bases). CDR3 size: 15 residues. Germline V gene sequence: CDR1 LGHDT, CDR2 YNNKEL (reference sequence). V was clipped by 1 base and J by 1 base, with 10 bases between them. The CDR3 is CASSQVQGRNTEAFF. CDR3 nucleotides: TGTGCCAGCAGCCAAGTACAGGGACGGAACACTGAAGCTTTCTTT.

The CDR3 protein is CASSLGARKIDTQYF. CDR3 in DNA: TGTGCCAGCAGCTTAGGGGCAAGAAAAATAGATACGCAGTATTTT. The chain joins TRBV7-6 to TRBJ2-3; D not resolved. The length of the CDR3 is 15 residues. V dropped 1 base and J dropped 5 bases, with 13 bases sitting between them. Germline V gene data show CDR1 as SGHVS and CDR2 as FNYEAQ.

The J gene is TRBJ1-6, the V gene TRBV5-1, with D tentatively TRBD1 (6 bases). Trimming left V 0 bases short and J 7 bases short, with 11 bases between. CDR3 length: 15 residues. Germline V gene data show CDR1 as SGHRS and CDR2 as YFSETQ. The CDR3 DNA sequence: TGCGCCAGCAGCTTGGAACAGGGTCGGAATTCACCCCTCCACTTT. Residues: CASSLEQGRNSPLHF.

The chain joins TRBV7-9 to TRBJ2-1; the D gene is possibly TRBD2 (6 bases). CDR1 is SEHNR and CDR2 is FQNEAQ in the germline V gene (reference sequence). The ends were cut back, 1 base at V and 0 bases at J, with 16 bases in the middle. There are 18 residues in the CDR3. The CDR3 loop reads CASSLGPGQGGSYNEQFF. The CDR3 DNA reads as TGTGCCAGCAGCTTAGGCCCGGGCCAGGGAGGCTCCTACAATGAGCAGTTCTTC.

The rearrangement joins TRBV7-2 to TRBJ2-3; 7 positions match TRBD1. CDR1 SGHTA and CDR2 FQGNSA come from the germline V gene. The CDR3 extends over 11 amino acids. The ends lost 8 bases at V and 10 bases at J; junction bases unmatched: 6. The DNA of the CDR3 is TGTGCCAGCGGAAGGCAGGGGGCGCAGTATTTT. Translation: CASGRQGAQYF. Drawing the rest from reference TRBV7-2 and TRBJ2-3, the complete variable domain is GAGVSQSPSNKVTEKGKDVELRCDPISGHTALYWYRQSLGQGLEFLIYFQGNSAPDKSGLPSDRFSAERTGGSVSTLTIQRTQQEDSAVYLCASGRQGAQYFGPGTRLTVL.

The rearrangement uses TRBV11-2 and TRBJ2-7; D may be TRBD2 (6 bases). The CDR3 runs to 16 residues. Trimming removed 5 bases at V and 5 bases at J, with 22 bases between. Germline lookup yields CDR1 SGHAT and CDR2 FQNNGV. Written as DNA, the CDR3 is TGTGCCAGCAGCCGCAACCGGGACTCAACCTGGGACGAGCAGTACTTC. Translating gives CASSRNRDSTWDEQYF.